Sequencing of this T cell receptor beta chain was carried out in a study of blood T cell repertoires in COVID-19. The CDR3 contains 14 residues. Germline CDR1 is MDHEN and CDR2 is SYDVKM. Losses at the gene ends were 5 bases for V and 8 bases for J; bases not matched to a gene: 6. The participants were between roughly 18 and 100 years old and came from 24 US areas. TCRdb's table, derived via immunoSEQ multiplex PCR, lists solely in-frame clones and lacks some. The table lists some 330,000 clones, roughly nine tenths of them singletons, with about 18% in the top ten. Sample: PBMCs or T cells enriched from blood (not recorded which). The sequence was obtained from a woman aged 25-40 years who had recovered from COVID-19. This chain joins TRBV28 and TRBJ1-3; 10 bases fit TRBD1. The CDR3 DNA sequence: TGTGCCAGCAGTGTGGGACAGGGGATCGACACCATATATTTT. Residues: CASSVGQGIDTIYF.